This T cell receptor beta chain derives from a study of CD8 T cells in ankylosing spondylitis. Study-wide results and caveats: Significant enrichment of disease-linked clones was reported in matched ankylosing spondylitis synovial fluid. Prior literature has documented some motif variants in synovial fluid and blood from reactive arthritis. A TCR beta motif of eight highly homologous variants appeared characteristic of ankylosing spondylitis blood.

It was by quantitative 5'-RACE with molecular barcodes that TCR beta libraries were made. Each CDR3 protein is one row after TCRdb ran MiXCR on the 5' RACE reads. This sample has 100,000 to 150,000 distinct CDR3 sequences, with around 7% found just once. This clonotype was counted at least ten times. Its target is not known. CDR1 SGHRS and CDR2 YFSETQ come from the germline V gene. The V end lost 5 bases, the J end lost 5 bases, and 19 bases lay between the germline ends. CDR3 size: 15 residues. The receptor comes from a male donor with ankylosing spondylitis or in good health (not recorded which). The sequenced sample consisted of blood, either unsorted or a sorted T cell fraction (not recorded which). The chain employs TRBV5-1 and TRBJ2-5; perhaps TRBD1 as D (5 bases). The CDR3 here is CASSLHQGFGETQYF. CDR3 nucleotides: TGCGCCAGCAGTCTTCATCAGGGTTTCGGCGAGACCCAGTACTTC.